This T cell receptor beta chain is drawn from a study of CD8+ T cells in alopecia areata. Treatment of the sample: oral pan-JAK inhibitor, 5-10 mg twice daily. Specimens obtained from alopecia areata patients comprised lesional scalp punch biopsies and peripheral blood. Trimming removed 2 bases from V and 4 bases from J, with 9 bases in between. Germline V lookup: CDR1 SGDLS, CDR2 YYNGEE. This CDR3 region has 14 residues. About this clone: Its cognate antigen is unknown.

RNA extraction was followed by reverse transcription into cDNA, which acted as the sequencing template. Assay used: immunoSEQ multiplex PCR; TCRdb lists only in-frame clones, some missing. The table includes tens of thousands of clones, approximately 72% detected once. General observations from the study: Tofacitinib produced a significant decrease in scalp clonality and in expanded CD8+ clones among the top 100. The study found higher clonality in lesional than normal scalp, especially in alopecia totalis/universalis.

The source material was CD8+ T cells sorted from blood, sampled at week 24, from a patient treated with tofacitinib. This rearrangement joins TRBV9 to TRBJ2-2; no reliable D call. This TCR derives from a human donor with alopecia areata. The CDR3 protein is CASSVTLGTGELFF. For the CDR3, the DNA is TGTGCCAGCAGCGTCACCCTGGGCACCGGGGAGCTGTTTTTT. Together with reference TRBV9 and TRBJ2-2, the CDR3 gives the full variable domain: DSGVTQTPKHLITATGQRVTLRCSPRSGDLSVYWYQQSLDQGLQFLIQYYNGEERAKGNILERFSAQQFPDLHSELNLSSLELGDSALYFCASSVTLGTGELFFGEGSRLTVL.